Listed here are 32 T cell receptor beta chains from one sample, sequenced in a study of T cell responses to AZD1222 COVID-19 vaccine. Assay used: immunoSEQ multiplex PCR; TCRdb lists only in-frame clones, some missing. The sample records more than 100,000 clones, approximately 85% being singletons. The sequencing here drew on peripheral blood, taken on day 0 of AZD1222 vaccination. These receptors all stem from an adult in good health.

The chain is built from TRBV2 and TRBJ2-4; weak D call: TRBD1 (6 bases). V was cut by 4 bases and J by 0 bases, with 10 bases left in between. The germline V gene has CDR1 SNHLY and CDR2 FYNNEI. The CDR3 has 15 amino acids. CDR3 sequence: CASSGDTLAKNIQYF. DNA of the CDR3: TGTGCCAGCAGTGGGGACACTTTAGCCAAAAACATTCAGTACTTC.

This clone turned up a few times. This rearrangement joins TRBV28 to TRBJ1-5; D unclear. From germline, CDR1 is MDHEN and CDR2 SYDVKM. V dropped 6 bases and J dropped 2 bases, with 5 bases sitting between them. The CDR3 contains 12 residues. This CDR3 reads CASRSGNQPQHF. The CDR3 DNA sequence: TGTGCCAGCAGATCAGGCAATCAGCCCCAGCATTTT.

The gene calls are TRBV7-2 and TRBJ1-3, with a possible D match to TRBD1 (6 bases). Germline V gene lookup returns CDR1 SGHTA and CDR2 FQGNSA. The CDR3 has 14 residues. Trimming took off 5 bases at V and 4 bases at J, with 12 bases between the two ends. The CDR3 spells CASSPRQAGNTIYF. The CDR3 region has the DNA TGTGCCAGCAGCCCCAGACAGGCCGGAAACACCATATATTTT.

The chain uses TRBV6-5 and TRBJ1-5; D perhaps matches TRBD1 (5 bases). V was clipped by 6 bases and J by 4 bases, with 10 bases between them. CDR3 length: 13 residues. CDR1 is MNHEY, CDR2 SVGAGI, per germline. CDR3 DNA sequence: TGTGCCAGCAGGCGGGACGGAAATCAGCCCCAGCATTTT. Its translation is CASRRDGNQPQHF.

The CDR3 DNA reads as TGTGCCAGCAGCGATCCCGGGACAGGCCAGAACTCCTACAATGAGCAGTTCTTC. It specifies CASSDPGTGQNSYNEQFF. The V and J genes are TRBV9 and TRBJ2-1; 8 positions match TRBD1. V was pared by 3 bases and J by 0 bases, with 11 bases of the junction left unmatched. The germline gives CDR1 SGDLS, CDR2 YYNGEE. The CDR3 has 18 residues.

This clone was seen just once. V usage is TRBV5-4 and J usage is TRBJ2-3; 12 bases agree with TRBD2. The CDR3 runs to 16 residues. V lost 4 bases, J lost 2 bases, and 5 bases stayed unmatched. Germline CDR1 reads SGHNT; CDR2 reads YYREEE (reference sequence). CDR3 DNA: TGTGCCAGCAGCCTACGACTAGCGGGGGCCACAGATACGCAGTATTTT. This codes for CASSLRLAGATDTQYF.

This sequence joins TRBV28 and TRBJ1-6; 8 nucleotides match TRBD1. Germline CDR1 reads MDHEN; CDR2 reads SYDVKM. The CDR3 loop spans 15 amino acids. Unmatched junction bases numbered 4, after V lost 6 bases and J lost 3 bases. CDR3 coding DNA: TGTGCCAGCAGACCGGACAGGGTCTATAATTCACCCCTCCACTTT. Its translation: CASRPDRVYNSPLHF.

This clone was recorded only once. For the CDR3, the DNA is TGTGCCAGCAGTCTCGGGGGCGTACCCTACGAGCAGTACTTC. It yields the protein CASSLGGVPYEQYF. The chain has TRBV28 and TRBJ2-7; tentatively, D is TRBD1 or TRBD2 (6 bases each). The CDR3 length is 14 residues. Germline V lookup: CDR1 MDHEN, CDR2 SYDVKM. With 5 bases removed from V and 2 bases from J, the gap between germline ends came to 13 bases.

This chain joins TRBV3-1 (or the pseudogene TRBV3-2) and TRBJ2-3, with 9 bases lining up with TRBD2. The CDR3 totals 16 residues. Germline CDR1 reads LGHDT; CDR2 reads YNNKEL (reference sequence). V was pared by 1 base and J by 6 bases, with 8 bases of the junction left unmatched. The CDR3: CASSQAQAGGRDTQYF. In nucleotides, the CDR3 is TGTGCCAGCAGCCAAGCTCAAGCGGGGGGCCGGGATACGCAGTATTTT.

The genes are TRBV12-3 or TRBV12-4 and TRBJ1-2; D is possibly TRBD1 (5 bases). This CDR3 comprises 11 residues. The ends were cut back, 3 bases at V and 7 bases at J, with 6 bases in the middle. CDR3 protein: CASSFRGGYTF. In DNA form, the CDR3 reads TGTGCCAGCAGTTTTAGGGGTGGCTACACCTTC.

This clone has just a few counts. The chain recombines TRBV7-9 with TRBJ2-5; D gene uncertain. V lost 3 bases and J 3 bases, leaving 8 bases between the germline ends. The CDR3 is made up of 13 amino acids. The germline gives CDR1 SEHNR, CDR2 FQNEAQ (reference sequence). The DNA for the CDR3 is TGTGCCAGCAGCTTCCGCAGAAAAGAGACCCAGTACTTC. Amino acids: CASSFRRKETQYF.

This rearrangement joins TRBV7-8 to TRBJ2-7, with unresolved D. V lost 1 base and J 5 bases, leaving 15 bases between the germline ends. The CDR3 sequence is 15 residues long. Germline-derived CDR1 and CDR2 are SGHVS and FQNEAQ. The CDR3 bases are TGTGCCAGCAGCTTAGGGGGTCAGGTCCCCAACGAGCAGTACTTC. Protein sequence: CASSLGGQVPNEQYF.

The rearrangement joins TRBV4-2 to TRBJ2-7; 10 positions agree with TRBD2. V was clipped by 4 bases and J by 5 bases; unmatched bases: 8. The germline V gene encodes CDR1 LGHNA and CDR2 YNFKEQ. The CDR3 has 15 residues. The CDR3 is CASSPWTSGDHEQYF. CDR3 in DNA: TGTGCCAGCAGCCCGTGGACTAGCGGCGACCACGAGCAGTACTTC.

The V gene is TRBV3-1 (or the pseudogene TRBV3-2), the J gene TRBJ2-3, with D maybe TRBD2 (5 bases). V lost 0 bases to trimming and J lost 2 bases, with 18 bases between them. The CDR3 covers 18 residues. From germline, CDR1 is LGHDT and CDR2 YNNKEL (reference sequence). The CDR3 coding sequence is TGTGCCAGCAGCCAAGATAGCCCGGGGAGCGGAAACACAGATACGCAGTATTTT. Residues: CASSQDSPGSGNTDTQYF.

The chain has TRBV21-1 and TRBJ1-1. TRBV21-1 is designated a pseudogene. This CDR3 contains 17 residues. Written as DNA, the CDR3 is TGTGCCAGTAAAGAGGAGGGCCGACCTATAATGAACACTGAAGCTTTCTTT. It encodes CASKEEGRPIMNTEAFF.

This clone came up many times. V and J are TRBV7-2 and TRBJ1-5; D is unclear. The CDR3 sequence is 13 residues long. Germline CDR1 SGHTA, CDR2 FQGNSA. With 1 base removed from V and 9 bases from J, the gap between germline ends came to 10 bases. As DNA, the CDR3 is TGTGCCAGCAGCTTAGTCATGGGAGGGCCCCAGCATTTT. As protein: CASSLVMGGPQHF.

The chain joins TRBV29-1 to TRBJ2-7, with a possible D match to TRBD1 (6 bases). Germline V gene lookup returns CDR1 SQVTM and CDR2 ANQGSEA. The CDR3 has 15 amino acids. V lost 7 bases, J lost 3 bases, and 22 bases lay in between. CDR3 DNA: TGCAGCGCCGAGACAAGCAGGGGTCTTGTCTACGAGCAGTACTTC. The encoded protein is CSAETSRGLVYEQYF.

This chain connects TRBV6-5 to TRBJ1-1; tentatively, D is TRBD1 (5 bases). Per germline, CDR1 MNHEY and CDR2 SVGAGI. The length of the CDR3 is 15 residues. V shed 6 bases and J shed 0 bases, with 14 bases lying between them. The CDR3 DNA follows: TGTGCCAGCAGACCCCTCTTGGGGCTGAACACTGAAGCTTTCTTT. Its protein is CASRPLLGLNTEAFF.

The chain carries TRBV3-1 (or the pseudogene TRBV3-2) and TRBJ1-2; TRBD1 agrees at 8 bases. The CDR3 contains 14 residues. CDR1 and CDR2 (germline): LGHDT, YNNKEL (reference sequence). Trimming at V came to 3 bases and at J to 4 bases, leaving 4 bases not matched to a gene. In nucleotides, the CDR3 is TGTGCCAGCAGCCACTCCGGGACAGGCTATGGCTACACCTTC. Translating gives CASSHSGTGYGYTF.

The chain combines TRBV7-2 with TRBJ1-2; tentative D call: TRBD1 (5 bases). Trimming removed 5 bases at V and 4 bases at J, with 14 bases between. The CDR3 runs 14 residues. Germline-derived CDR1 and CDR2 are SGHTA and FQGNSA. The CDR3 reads CASSPVQGIYGYTF. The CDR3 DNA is TGTGCCAGCAGCCCCGTTCAGGGTATCTATGGCTACACCTTC.

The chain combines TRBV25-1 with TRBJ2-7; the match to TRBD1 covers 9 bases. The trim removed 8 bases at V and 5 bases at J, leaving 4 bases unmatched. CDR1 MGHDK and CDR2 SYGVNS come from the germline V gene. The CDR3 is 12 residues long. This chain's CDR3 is CASRDREHEQYF. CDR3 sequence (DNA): TGTGCCAGCCGGGACAGGGAGCACGAGCAGTACTTC.

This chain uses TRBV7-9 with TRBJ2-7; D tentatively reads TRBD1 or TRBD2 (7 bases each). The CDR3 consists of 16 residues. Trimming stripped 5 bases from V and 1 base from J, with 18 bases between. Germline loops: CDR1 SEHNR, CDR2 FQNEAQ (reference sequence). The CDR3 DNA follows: TGTGCCAGCAGCCACCCCGGGGGGACAGCTTCCTACGAGCAGTACTTC. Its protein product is CASSHPGGTASYEQYF.

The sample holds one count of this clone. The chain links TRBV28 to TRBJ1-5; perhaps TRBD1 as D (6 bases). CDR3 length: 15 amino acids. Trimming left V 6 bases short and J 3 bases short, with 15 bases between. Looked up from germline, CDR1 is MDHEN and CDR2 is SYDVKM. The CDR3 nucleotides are TGTGCCAGCAGCTCGAATACAGGGCCCAATCAGCCCCAGCATTTT. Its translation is CASSSNTGPNQPQHF.

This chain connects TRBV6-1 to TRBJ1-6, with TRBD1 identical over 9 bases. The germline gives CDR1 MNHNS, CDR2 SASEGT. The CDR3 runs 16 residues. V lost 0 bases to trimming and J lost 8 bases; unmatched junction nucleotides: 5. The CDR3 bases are TGTGCCAGCAGTGAAGCGTCCGGGACAGGGTATTCACCCCTCCACTTT. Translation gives CASSEASGTGYSPLHF.

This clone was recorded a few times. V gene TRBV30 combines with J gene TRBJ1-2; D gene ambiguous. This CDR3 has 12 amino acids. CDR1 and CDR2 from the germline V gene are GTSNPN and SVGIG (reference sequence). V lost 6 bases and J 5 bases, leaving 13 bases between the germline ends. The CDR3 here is CACSSGLYGYTF. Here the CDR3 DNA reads TGTGCCTGTTCCAGTGGATTATATGGCTACACCTTC.

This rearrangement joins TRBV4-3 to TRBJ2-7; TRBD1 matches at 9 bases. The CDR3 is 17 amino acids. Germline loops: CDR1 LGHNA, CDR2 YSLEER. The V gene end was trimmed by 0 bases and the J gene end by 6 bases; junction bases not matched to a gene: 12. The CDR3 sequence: CASSQDVRVDRGGEQYF. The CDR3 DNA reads TGCGCCAGCAGCCAAGACGTCCGAGTGGACAGGGGAGGCGAGCAGTACTTC.

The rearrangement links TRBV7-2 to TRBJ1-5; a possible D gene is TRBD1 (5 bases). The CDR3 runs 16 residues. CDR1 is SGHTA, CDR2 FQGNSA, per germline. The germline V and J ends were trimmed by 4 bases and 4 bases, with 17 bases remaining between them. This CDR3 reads CASSSGGVFGNQPQHF. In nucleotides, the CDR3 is TGTGCCAGCAGCTCCGGGGGGGTGTTCGGAAATCAGCCCCAGCATTTT.

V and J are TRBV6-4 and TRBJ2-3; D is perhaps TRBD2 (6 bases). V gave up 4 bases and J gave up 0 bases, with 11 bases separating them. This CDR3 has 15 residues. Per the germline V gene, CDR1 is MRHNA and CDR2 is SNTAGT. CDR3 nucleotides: TGTGCCAGCAGTGTTGTAGCGGAAAGCACAGATACGCAGTATTTT. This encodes CASSVVAESTDTQYF.

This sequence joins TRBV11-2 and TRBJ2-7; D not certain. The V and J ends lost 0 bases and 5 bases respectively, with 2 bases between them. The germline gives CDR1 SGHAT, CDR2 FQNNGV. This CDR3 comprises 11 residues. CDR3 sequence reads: CASSLDNEQYF. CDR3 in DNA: TGTGCCAGCAGCTTAGACAACGAGCAGTACTTC. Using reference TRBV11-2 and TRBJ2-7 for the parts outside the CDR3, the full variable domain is EAGVAQSPRYKIIEKRQSVAFWCNPISGHATLYWYQQILGQGPKLLIQFQNNGVVDDSQLPKDRFSAERLKGVDSTLKIQPAKLEDSAVYLCASSLDNEQYFGPGTRLTVT.

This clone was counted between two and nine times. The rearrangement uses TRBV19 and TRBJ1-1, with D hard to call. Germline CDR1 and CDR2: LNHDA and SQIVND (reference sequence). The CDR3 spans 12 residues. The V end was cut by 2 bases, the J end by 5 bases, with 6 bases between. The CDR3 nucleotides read TGTGCCAGTAGTATACCCCGGACTGAAGCTTTCTTT. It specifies CASSIPRTEAFF.

In nucleotides, the CDR3 is TGCACCAGCAGCCAAGAAGAGGGTAGGGCCCCCGCAGTAGCTTTCTTT. Translation: CTSSQEEGRAPAVAFF. V and J are TRBV1 and TRBJ1-1. TRBV1 is tagged as a pseudogene. The CDR3 contains 16 residues.

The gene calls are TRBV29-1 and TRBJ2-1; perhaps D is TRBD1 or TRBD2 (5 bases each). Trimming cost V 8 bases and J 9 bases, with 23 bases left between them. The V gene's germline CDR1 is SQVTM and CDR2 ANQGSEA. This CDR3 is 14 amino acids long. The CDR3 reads CSLEEGTTRSEQFF. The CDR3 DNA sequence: TGCAGCCTGGAGGAAGGGACGACTCGGAGTGAGCAGTTCTTC.